The entry that follows covers one T cell receptor beta chain sequence. These data are taken from a study of blood T cell repertoires in COVID-19. Whole-study context: Acute-phase and convalescent COVID-19 samples originated in the United States, Italy and Spain.

The table came from immunoSEQ multiplex PCR; TCRdb's copy has only in-frame clones and leaves some out. The data contain around 81,000 clones, 80% to 90% of them singletons. The source is a woman of 80 years or more with acute or convalescent COVID-19. The sample was peripheral blood.

CDR3 nucleotide sequence: TGTGCCAGTTCACTGATGGCGGGAGGACGGGAGACCCAGTACTTC. Its translation is CASSLMAGGRETQYF. This sequence joins TRBV2 and TRBJ2-5; 8 nucleotides line up with TRBD2. Germline V gene lookup returns CDR1 SNHLY and CDR2 FYNNEI. Trimming cost V 9 bases and J 5 bases; bases outside gene matches: 14. The CDR3 sequence is 15 residues long.